This is a list of T cell receptor beta chains from one sample in a study of cytomegalovirus exposure and HLA in healthy donors. Assay: immunoSEQ multiplex PCR; the TCRdb copy retains only in-frame clones and omits some. This repertoire includes tens of thousands of clones. Sequenced: PBMCs. The receptor set was obtained from a female donor in good health and CMV-seropositive. Both conserved end residues are part of each CDR3. Fields, in order: CDR3 protein, CDR3 DNA, J gene, D gene, V gene. A D gene is named only where the DNA matches it firmly.

CDR3: CASSRDRQETQYF
DNA: TGTGCCAGTAGTCGGGACAGACAAGAGACCCAGTACTTC
J: TRBJ2-5
D: TRBD1
V: TRBV19

CDR3: CASSPSGLNPNEQYF
DNA: TGTGCCAGCAGCCCCTCAGGCCTCAACCCCAACGAGCAGTACTTC
J: TRBJ2-7
D: .
V: TRBV4-2

CDR3: CASSYSGPTGELFF
DNA: TGTGCCAGCAGCTATTCAGGGCCCACCGGGGAGCTGTTTTTT
J: TRBJ2-2
D: .
V: TRBV7-9

CDR3: CASSPTGASSAYEQYF
DNA: TGTGCCAGCTCACCAACTGGGGCCTCATCCGCCTACGAGCAGTACTTC
J: TRBJ2-7
D: .
V: TRBV18

CDR3: CASSQGWGAGAFF
DNA: TGCGCCAGCAGCCAGGGTTGGGGTGCGGGAGCTTTCTTT
J: TRBJ1-1
D: .
V: TRBV4-1

CDR3: CASSLWSRAGEKLFF
DNA: TGCGCCAGCAGCTTGTGGAGCAGGGCAGGTGAAAAACTGTTTTTT
J: TRBJ1-4
D: .
V: TRBV5-1

CDR3: CASSSSGFSREQYF
DNA: TGCGCCAGCAGCTCGTCGGGATTCTCGAGGGAGCAGTACTTC
J: TRBJ2-7
D: .
V: TRBV5-1

CDR3: CASSPRAGGNQETQYF
DNA: TGTGCCAGCAGCCCGAGAGCGGGGGGAAATCAAGAGACCCAGTACTTC
J: TRBJ2-5
D: TRBD2
V: TRBV5-4

CDR3: CASSYSTGGLAGGPGERDEQFF
DNA: TGTGCCAGCAGTTACTCGACTGGCGGACTAGCGGGAGGGCCGGGAGAGCGGGATGAGCAGTTCTTC
J: TRBJ2-1
D: TRBD2
V: TRBV6-7

CDR3: CARSTSDRGCPPSTDTQYF
DNA: TGTGCCAGAAGCACTTCGGACAGGGGGTGTCCGCCTAGCACAGATACGCAGTATTTT
J: TRBJ2-3
D: TRBD1
V: TRBV5-3

CDR3: CASSQEGSGTYEQYF
DNA: TGCGCCAGCAGCCAAGAAGGGAGCGGCACCTACGAGCAGTACTTC
J: TRBJ2-7
D: .
V: TRBV4-1

CDR3: CASSETGPNNEQFF
DNA: TGCGCCAGCAGCGAGACAGGGCCCAACAATGAGCAGTTCTTC
J: TRBJ2-1
D: TRBD1
V: TRBV5-1

CDR3: CASSYGTSGKVLF
DNA: TGTGCCAGCAGTTACGGGACTAGCGGGAAAGTCCTCTTC
J: TRBJ2-1
D: TRBD2
V: TRBV6-5

CDR3: CASRPSGYEQYF
DNA: TGTGCCAGCAGGCCCAGCGGGTACGAGCAGTACTTC
J: TRBJ2-7
D: .
V: TRBV28

CDR3: CSAHSRVEQYF
DNA: TGCAGTGCTCACTCCCGGGTCGAGCAGTACTTC
J: TRBJ2-7
D: .
V: TRBV20-1

CDR3: CASSIWGRLNQPQHF
DNA: TGTGCCAGTAGTATTTGGGGGCGCCTTAATCAGCCCCAGCATTTT
J: TRBJ1-5
D: .
V: TRBV19

CDR3: CASSLALGPTYEQYF
DNA: TGCGCCAGCAGCTTGGCCTTGGGGCCCACCTACGAGCAGTACTTC
J: TRBJ2-7
D: .
V: TRBV5-1

CDR3: CASSSTRTRQGEQYF
DNA: TGTGCCAGCAGCTCAACTCGTACGCGGCAGGGTGAGCAGTACTTC
J: TRBJ2-7
D: .
V: TRBV11-2

CDR3: CASSLSPLAGGPRIDTQYF
DNA: TGTGCCAGCAGTTTATCCCCCCTAGCGGGAGGGCCTAGGATAGATACGCAGTATTTT
J: TRBJ2-3
D: TRBD2
V: TRBV28

CDR3: CASSQDAGTGRNEQFF
DNA: TGCGCCAGCAGCCAAGATGCCGGGACAGGGCGCAATGAGCAGTTCTTC
J: TRBJ2-1
D: TRBD1
V: TRBV4-3

CDR3: CASSRDRGEGYTF
DNA: TGTGCCAGCAGTCGAGACAGGGGTGAGGGCTACACCTTC
J: TRBJ1-2
D: TRBD1
V: TRBV9

CDR3: CASSLSGGRGGYTF
DNA: TGTGCCAGCAGTTTATCGGGAGGGAGAGGTGGCTACACCTTC
J: TRBJ1-2
D: .
V: TRBV27

CDR3: CSAKDRALSYEQYF
DNA: TGCAGCGCCAAAGACAGGGCTCTCTCCTACGAGCAGTACTTC
J: TRBJ2-7
D: TRBD1
V: TRBV29-1

CDR3: CASSSGLAGNTDTQYF
DNA: TGCGCCAGCAGCTCAGGACTAGCGGGAAACACAGATACGCAGTATTTT
J: TRBJ2-3
D: TRBD2
V: TRBV5-1

CDR3: CASSRRKDRVDFYGYTF
DNA: TGCGCCAGCAGCCGTCGAAAGGACAGGGTGGATTTCTATGGCTACACCTTC
J: TRBJ1-2
D: TRBD1
V: TRBV5-1

CDR3: CASSVDRGSDFQETQYF
DNA: TGTGCCAGCTCAGTCGACAGGGGGAGCGATTTCCAAGAGACCCAGTACTTC
J: TRBJ2-5
D: TRBD1
V: TRBV18

CDR3: CASSPPDTTGGNGYTF
DNA: TGTGCCAGCTCACCGCCAGACACGACAGGGGGTAATGGCTACACCTTC
J: TRBJ1-2
D: TRBD1
V: TRBV18

CDR3: CASSQAGTAGGYNEQFF
DNA: TGCGCCAGCAGCCAAGCGGGAACAGCGGGGGGCTACAATGAGCAGTTCTTC
J: TRBJ2-1
D: TRBD2
V: TRBV4-1

CDR3: CASTKQGTGEKLFF
DNA: TGTGCCAGTACAAAACAGGGAACGGGTGAAAAACTGTTTTTT
J: TRBJ1-4
D: .
V: TRBV18

CDR3: CASSFSWGAHYEQYF
DNA: TGTGCCAGCAGCTTCAGTTGGGGCGCTCACTACGAGCAGTACTTC
J: TRBJ2-7
D: .
V: TRBV7-8

CDR3: CASSYSQDRGAFF
DNA: TGTGCCAGCAGTTACTCGCAGGATAGAGGGGCTTTCTTT
J: TRBJ1-1
D: .
V: TRBV6-5

CDR3: CASSDPGQGTYEQYF
DNA: TGTGCCAGCAGTGACCCGGGACAGGGTACCTACGAGCAGTACTTC
J: TRBJ2-7
D: TRBD1
V: TRBV25-1

CDR3: CASTPTVGLSYEQYF
DNA: TGTGCCAGCACTCCTACGGTTGGTCTCTCCTACGAGCAGTACTTC
J: TRBJ2-7
D: .
V: TRBV6-6

CDR3: CSTSTGTSGSREQFF
DNA: TGCAGCACTTCAACCGGGACTAGCGGGAGTCGGGAGCAGTTCTTC
J: TRBJ2-1
D: TRBD2
V: TRBV29-1

CDR3: CASSRTDDSPLHF
DNA: TGTGCCAGCTCTCGGACAGACGACTCACCCCTCCACTTT
J: TRBJ1-6
D: .
V: TRBV18

CDR3: CASSPLGLNEQFF
DNA: TGTGCCAGCTCACCACTGGGGCTCAATGAGCAGTTCTTC
J: TRBJ2-1
D: .
V: TRBV18

CDR3: CASSPTSGSRETQYF
DNA: TGTGCCAGCTCACCGACGAGCGGGAGCCGGGAGACCCAGTACTTC
J: TRBJ2-5
D: TRBD2
V: TRBV18

CDR3: CASSERTGNQHQHF
DNA: TGTGCCAGCAGTGAAAGGACAGGGAATCAGCACCAGCATTTT
J: TRBJ1-5
D: TRBD1
V: TRBV6-1

CDR3: CASSSRQNTEAFF
DNA: TGTGCCAGCAGCTCGCGACAGAACACTGAAGCTTTCTTT
J: TRBJ1-1
D: .
V: TRBV13